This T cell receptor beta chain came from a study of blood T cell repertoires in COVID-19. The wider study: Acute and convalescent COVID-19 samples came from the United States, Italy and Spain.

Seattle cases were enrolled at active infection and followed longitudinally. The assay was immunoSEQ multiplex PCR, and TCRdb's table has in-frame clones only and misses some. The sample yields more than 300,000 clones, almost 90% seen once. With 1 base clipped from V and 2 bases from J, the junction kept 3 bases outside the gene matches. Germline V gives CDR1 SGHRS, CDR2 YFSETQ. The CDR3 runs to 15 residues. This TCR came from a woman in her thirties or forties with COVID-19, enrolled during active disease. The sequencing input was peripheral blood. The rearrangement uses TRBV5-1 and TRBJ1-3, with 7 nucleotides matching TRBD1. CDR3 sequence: CASSLTGVPGNTIYF. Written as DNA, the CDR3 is TGCGCCAGCAGCTTGACAGGGGTGCCTGGAAACACCATATATTTT.